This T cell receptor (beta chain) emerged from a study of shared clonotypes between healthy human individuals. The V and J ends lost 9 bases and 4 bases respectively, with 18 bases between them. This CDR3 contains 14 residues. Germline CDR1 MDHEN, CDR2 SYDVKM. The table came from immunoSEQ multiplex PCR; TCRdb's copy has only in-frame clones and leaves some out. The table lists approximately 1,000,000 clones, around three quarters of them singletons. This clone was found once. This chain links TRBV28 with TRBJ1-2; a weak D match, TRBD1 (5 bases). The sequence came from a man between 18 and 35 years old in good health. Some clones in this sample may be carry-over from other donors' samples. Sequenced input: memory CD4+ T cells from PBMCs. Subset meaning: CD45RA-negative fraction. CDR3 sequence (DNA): TGTGCCAGTATCCAGGGAGCTACTAGCTATGGCTACACCTTC. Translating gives CASIQGATSYGYTF.